A single T cell receptor (beta chain) is shown here with its context. Its antigen is still unknown. The entry originates in a study of T cell repertoires in cytomegalovirus infection. Study summary: Both CMV infection and a matching HLA type were indicated by public TCR beta signatures. Study-wide findings and caveats: Pooled public TCR beta family frequency picked out CMV carriers with the relevant HLA. Clonotypes of TCR beta that were HLA-C-restricted and CMV-specific dominated the ex vivo response.

TCRdb passed the reads through MiXCR, listing each CDR3 protein once. The table has about 450,000 distinct CDR3 sequences, 30% to 40% seen once. Germline V gene data show CDR1 as DFQATT and CDR2 as SNEGSKA (reference sequence). The CDR3 runs 14 residues. Losses at the gene ends were 6 bases for V and 6 bases for J; bases not matched to a gene: 13. What was sequenced was PBMCs. The rearrangement uses TRBV20-1 and TRBJ2-7; 8 nucleotides line up with TRBD2. The sequence was obtained from a human donor in good health (CMV status not recorded). Some clones in this sample may be carry-over from other donors' samples. Written as DNA, the CDR3 is TGCAGTGCCCCCGGGACTAGTGTCTTGTCCGAGCAGTACTTC. It encodes CSAPGTSVLSEQYF.